The entry that follows covers one TCR beta chain sequence. Only a few counts were recorded for this clonotype. Its specific antigen is unknown. It has no much larger one-base neighbor in the sample; base qualities were not kept. A case-control design nested within a healthcare worker cohort in London, UK, was used, with weekly nasopharyngeal swab PCR tests and blood sampling performed. Healthcare workers were recruited between 23 and 31 March 2020, during the week of the UK lockdown, and were followed weekly for up to roughly 15 weeks. This entry belongs to a study of early T cells in non-severe SARS-CoV-2 infection (dated by TCRdb to the early 2020s). Turning to the overall study: TCR sequencing used bulk RNA from unsorted whole blood, so alpha and beta chains could not be paired.

V is pruned by 4 bases and J by 0 bases, leaving 2 bases of the junction without a gene match. Looking up the germline V gene yields CDR1 LGHNA and CDR2 YNFKEQ. From cysteine to phenylalanine, the CDR3 is 17 amino acids long. The sequence is cut down to CDR3 DNA, 51 bases in frame from base 1. Beyond this particular receptor, the publication reports: VDJdb matching was skewed toward anti-spike CD8 responses and likely underestimated virus-specific expansions by missing private and CD4 specificities.

Receptor libraries were prepared by 5' RACE. Instrument used: NextSeq 500. The TCR library protocol attached unique molecular identifiers to individual cDNA molecules to correct for sequencing error and PCR bias. Both TCR alpha and beta chains were sequenced, and tight co-correlation was observed between alpha and beta sequence abundances in each sample. The original pipeline was this. Decombinator V4 was used to annotate TCR sequences for V gene, J gene and CDR3. Expanded TCRs were defined as changing significantly between any two time points under a Poisson model with p below 0.0001. TCR abundances were normalised to the total number of TCRs sequenced per sample and expressed as counts per million. TRAV1-2 paired with TRAJ12, TRAJ20 or TRAJ33 defined MAIT TCRs, while TRAV10 paired with TRAJ18 defined iNKT TCRs. VDJdb, accessed 1 November 2021, was searched for CMV, EBV and SARS-CoV-2 annotated TCRs, with TCRs annotated for multiple antigens excluded. Through fastp at Q25 and MiXCR, TCRdb rebuilt clones from the public reads, retaining in-frame beta chains. Each CDR3 protein appears once, grouped with its most common genes and DNA. The V and J calls follow TCRdb's processing rather than the paper's. This sample lists around 50,000 distinct CDR3 sequences; approximately 13% were detected once. 3% to 4.5% of the sample goes to the ten largest clones.

This sequence originates from an adult who was a healthcare worker with PCR-confirmed SARS-CoV-2 infection or an uninfected control (not recorded which). Sequenced sample: whole blood. The chain uses TRBV4-2 and TRBJ2-1, and 14 bases in between align with TRBD2. The CDR3 region: CASSPGTSGSSYNEQFF. The DNA reads TGTGCCAGCAGCCCTGGGACTAGCGGGAGCTCCTACAATGAGCAGTTCTTC.